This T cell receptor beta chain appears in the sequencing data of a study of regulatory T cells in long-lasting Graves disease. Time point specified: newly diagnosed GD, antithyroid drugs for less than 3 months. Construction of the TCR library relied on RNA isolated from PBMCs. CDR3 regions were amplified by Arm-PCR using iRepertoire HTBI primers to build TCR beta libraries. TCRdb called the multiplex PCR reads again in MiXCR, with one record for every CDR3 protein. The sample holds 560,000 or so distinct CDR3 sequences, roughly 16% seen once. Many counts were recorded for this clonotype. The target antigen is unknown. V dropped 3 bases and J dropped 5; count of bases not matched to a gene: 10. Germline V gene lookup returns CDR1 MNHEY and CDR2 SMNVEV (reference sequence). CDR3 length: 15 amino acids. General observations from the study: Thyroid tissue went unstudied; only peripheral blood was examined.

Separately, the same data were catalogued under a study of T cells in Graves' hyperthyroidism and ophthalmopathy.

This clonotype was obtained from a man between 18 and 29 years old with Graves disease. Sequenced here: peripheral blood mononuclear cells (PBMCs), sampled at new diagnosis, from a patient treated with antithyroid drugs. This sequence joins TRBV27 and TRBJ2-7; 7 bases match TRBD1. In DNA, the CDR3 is TGTGCCAGCAGTTTCAACCCGACAGGGCTCAACGAGCAGTACTTC. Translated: CASSFNPTGLNEQYF.